The source of this T cell receptor beta chain is a study of blood T cells in healthy people across ages (dated by TCRdb to about 2015). Concerning the study at large: In model experiments, template switching captured about one uniquely barcoded TCR beta cDNA molecule for every two T cells. Donors were grouped into four age groups: young (average 16 years), middle-aged (around 39), aged (around 56) and long-lived (over 80). Age-related changes in TCR beta repertoire diversity were measured in the study by deep sequencing normalized with unique cDNA molecular identifiers. Two additional independent replicas of 1 million unique cDNA reads from the same blood draw were analyzed for two donors (one aged 18 to 30 and one aged 80 or older).

Donors were a few dozen systemically healthy Caucasian individuals from Russia aged 6 to 90 years. Each donor gave approximately 9.4 milliliters of peripheral blood, drawn into EDTA-treated Vacutainer tubes. Ficoll-Paque density-gradient centrifugation was used to isolate PBMCs, with at least 6.5 million per sample. Total RNA, at least 5.5 micrograms per sample, was extracted from PBMCs with Trizol reagent. For every donor, flow cytometry on a PBMC aliquot measured the percentage of naive CD45RAhigh/CD27high T cells. To prepare the library, 5' RACE was applied. For sequencing, an Illumina HiSeq 2500 was employed. The second PCR ran for about 7 to 11 cycles and used a J-beta primer mix along with a sample-barcoded 5' primer. A unique molecular identifier was introduced onto each TCR beta cDNA molecule by a template-switch 5' adaptor carrying 12 random nucleotides. Each sample yielded at least 3 million CDR3-containing paired-end reads. The Mint cDNA synthesis kit, primed by a TRBC-specific oligonucleotide, was used to synthesize first-strand cDNA from all RNA. After uracil-DNA glycosylase treatment, a first 18-cycle PCR used universal primers M1SS and BC2_uni_R on all cDNA. The paper's data handling went like this. For normalization, 1 million high-quality reads, each with a distinct molecular identifier, were randomly selected from each sample. Reads sharing molecular identifiers were discarded rather than binned into consensus sequences. MiTCR, run with a Q25 quality threshold and the strictest error-elimination algorithm, handled CDR3 identification, clonotype clustering and error correction. Lower-bound total TCR beta diversity was estimated with a nonparametric unseen species model using Euler transformation. TCRdb trimmed the raw reads at Q25, called clones with MiXCR and kept productive beta chains. Rows with one shared CDR3 protein collapse into an entry with the most common genes and DNA. The V and J calls come from TCRdb's annotation, not from the publication. The sample records some 940,000 distinct CDR3 sequences, about 28% of which are singletons. The ten largest clones capture 10% to 13% of the sample.

General study outcomes and caveats: Total diversity estimates from one million sequenced T cells were considered lower bounds and underestimates. Because profiling used bulk unsorted PBMCs, naive and antigen-experienced compartments could not be compared conclusively. Compared with the aged group, more naive CD4+ T cells, fewer expanded clones and increased TCR diversity were shown by the long-lived group, suggesting age selection. There was a strong correlation between observed TCR beta diversity and the percentage of naive T cells measured by flow cytometry. The CMV infection status of donors was not known, potentially confounding age-related changes in expanded clonotypes. Observed TCR beta diversity per million T cells fell roughly linearly with age, and a significant reduction was already apparent by age about 38.

Details on this clonotype: This clone's antigen is unknown. A much larger clone sits a single nucleotide away, making a read error possible. No conserved phenylalanine or tryptophan ends this CDR3, so it is likely a read error.

Trimming costs V 5 bases and J 4 bases, and their ends lie 20 bases apart. CDR1 and CDR2 are read off the germline V gene (reference sequence) as DFQATT and SNEGSKA. Both ends counted, the CDR3 spans 15 residues. Left in the record is the CDR3 DNA by itself, 45 bases read in frame from the first base. The same data also went into a second study, on T cells of mothers and their children. Per the second study: The donors were nine systemically healthy Caucasian individuals, made up of three mothers and their six children. cDNA synthesis used all of the extracted RNA, with roughly 1.5 ug of RNA in each 15 ul reaction. Sample barcodes and 2-4 random nucleotides were added via the M1S primer in the second PCR. Over 9.5 million TCR beta CDR3 reads were obtained for each mother, and 2.5 million to 3 million reads were obtained for each child. Thymic selection shapes the output of TCR recombination in a similar way in related and unrelated pairs, and inherited differences have a minor effect. Normalized repertoire overlap in related mother-child pairs was always slightly higher than in unrelated mother-child pairs, but the difference was never significant. No persistent microchimeric T cell clones were found, with a detection sensitivity of approximately 100 clones per million clonotypes. Deep NGS was used in the study to compare the TCR beta repertoires of mothers and children and to look for features that separate related mother-child pairs from unrelated individuals. On average, the children were roughly 10 +/- 4 years old, while the mothers were about 40 +/- 4 years old. Libraries were sequenced on Illumina HiSeq 2000 with 100+100 nt paired-end reads after adapter ligation with NEBNext reagents. To avoid cross-contamination, the mother libraries and the child libraries were prepared a month apart and sequenced in separate runs. Between roughly 450,000 and 2,200,000 distinct TCR beta clonotypes were identified per donor. Naive TCR beta clonotypes were estimated from low-frequency clonotypes matched to each donor's FACS-determined naive share, without sorting.

The sequencing sample was made of blood. This sequence was found in a woman aged 40 to 49 in good health. Recombination connected TRBV20-1 to TRBJ2-5; the D gene identity is not certain. The nucleotide sequence is given as TGCAGTGCTCCCCATACGCGTACCTGGGGAGAGACCCAGTACTCC. The resulting protein is CSAPHTRTWGETQYS.